This T cell receptor (beta chain) was documented in a study of control samples from healthy donors and cancer patients. The germline V gene has CDR1 LNHDA and CDR2 SQIVND (reference sequence). Losses at the gene ends were 5 bases for V and 5 bases for J; bases not matched to a gene: 11. The CDR3 loop spans 16 amino acids. Sequencing was performed with immunoSEQ multiplex PCR; in TCRdb, only in-frame clones are kept and a portion is missing. The table includes about 130,000 clones, about 90% detected once. The origin of this receptor is a man younger than 30 in good health. The chain links TRBV19 to TRBJ1-5, with 8 nucleotides matching TRBD1. What was sequenced was blood. The CDR3 loop is CASSDTSTGAHQPQHF. CDR3 nucleotides: TGTGCCAGTAGTGACACCTCGACAGGGGCCCATCAGCCCCAGCATTTT.